A single sample is the source of the 20 T cell receptor beta chains below, sequenced in a study of graft-versus-host responses after intestinal transplantation. Data came from immunoSEQ multiplex PCR; TCRdb stores just in-frame clones and leaves some out. Of about 120,000 clones listed, 85% to 95% were seen once; the top ten hold 3% to 4%. Which antigens these TCRs recognize remains unknown. The sample here was unstimulated CD8+ T cells sorted from spleen or lymph node cells, taken before intestinal transplant. The receptors here all came from a human donor who received an intestinal transplant.

This clone was seen just once. Its ends do not fully match the called genes, so a read error is possible. V gene TRBV7-7 combines with J gene TRBJ2-5; 8 nucleotides line up with TRBD2. The CDR3 loop spans 14 amino acids. The germline gives CDR1 SSHAT, CDR2 FNYEAQ (reference sequence). The CDR3 nucleotides are TGTGCTAGCAGCTTGCGGGGGGCCGAAGAGACCCAGTACTTC. Translating it yields CASSLRGAEETQYF.

This chain joins TRBV4-2 and TRBJ2-5, with D possibly TRBD2 on 5 matching bases. Germline V gene sequence: CDR1 LGHNA, CDR2 YNFKEQ. This CDR3 is built from 15 residues. V lost 6 bases, J lost 2 bases, and 16 bases lay in between. The CDR3 loop reads CASRSRELGQETQYF. CDR3 nucleotide sequence: TGTGCCAGCAGATCAAGGGAGTTGGGGCAAGAGACCCAGTACTTC.

The V call is TRBV4-1, the J call TRBJ2-1, with D tentatively TRBD2 (5 bases). There are 14 residues in the CDR3. The V gene lost 8 bases and the J gene lost 3 bases, with 14 bases spanning the gap. Per the germline V gene, CDR1 is MGHRA and CDR2 is YSYEKL. The DNA for the CDR3 is TGCGCCAGCCGGAGGCTTTTGGGCTACAATGAGCAGTTCTTC. Amino acids: CASRRLLGYNEQFF.

The chain links TRBV19 to TRBJ2-2, with 7 positions matching TRBD2. The V and J ends lost 3 bases and 6 bases, in that order; junction bases with no gene match: 1. The germline gives CDR1 LNHDA, CDR2 SQIVND (reference sequence). The CDR3 contains 13 residues. The CDR3 DNA is TGTGCCAGTAGTATGGGGGGGGCCGGGGAGCTGTTTTTT. As protein: CASSMGGAGELFF.

This clone was recorded only once. The chain's CDR3 is CASSLARSEPQHF. CDR3 coding DNA: TGTGCCAGCAGCTTAGCGAGAAGTGAGCCCCAGCATTTT. The rearrangement uses TRBV7-9 and TRBJ1-5; D not resolved. CDR1 is SEHNR and CDR2 is FQNEAQ in the germline V gene (reference sequence). The CDR3 spans 13 residues. V lost 0 bases and J lost 8, with 8 bases in between.

The J gene is TRBJ2-2, the V gene TRBV5-1, with D unresolved. Germline V gene data show CDR1 as SGHRS and CDR2 as YFSETQ. The CDR3 is 12 residues long. Trimming removed 2 bases from V and 7 bases from J, with 6 bases in between. CDR3 sequence (DNA): TGCGCCAGCAGCTTAAGAGGCGGGGAGCTGTTTTTT. Its protein is CASSLRGGELFF. Drawing the rest from reference TRBV5-1 and TRBJ2-2, the complete variable domain is KAGVTQTPRYLIKTRGQQVTLSCSPISGHRSVSWYQQTPGQGLQFLFEYFSETQRNKGNFPGRFSGRQFSNSRSEMNVSTLELGDSALYLCASSLRGGELFFGEGSRLTVL.

This chain joins TRBV2 and TRBJ2-1; no firm D call. Germline V CDR1 and CDR2: SNHLY, FYNNEI. This CDR3 is 15 amino acids long. With 3 bases removed from V and 1 base from J, the gap between germline ends came to 10 bases. The CDR3 sequence: CASSEPRASYNEQFF. CDR3 DNA sequence: TGTGCCAGCAGTGAGCCCCGGGCATCCTACAATGAGCAGTTCTTC.

The chain carries TRBV15 and TRBJ1-3; no reliable D call. Per germline, CDR1 LNHNV and CDR2 YYDKDF (reference sequence). This CDR3 has 16 amino acids. V lost 3 bases to trimming and J lost 0 bases, with 12 bases between them. The CDR3 reads CATSSRTAASGNTIYF. The CDR3 DNA reads as TGTGCCACCAGCAGCAGGACCGCCGCCTCTGGAAACACCATATATTTT. Full variable domain (rest looked up from reference TRBV15 and TRBJ1-3): DAMVIQNPRYQVTQFGKPVTLSCSQTLNHNVMYWYQQKSSQAPKLLFHYYDKDFNNEADTPDNFQSRRPNTSFCFLDIRSPGLGDTAMYLCATSSRTAASGNTIYFGEGSWLTVV.

The chain joins TRBV10-1 to TRBJ2-1; the D gene is possibly TRBD1 (6 bases). The germline V gene encodes CDR1 WNHNN and CDR2 SYGVQD (reference sequence). CDR3 length equals 18 residues. The V end was cut by 6 bases, the J end by 0 bases, with 21 bases between. The CDR3 sequence: CASSRKGSLGGSYNEQFF. CDR3 bases: TGCGCCAGCAGCAGAAAAGGCTCCCTAGGGGGCTCCTACAATGAGCAGTTCTTC.

CDR3 nucleotides: TGTGCCAGCAGCGAGTGGACTAGCGGGAGGAGCACAGATACGCAGTATTTT. Translation gives CASSEWTSGRSTDTQYF. This rearrangement joins TRBV5-4 to TRBJ2-3; TRBD2 agrees at 14 bases. J lost 0 bases, V lost 4 bases, and 4 bases had no gene match. This CDR3 comprises 17 residues. Germline CDR1 reads SGHNT; CDR2 reads YYREEE (reference sequence).

J is TRBJ2-1 and V is TRBV19, with D uncertain. This CDR3 is built from 12 residues. Trimming stripped 9 bases from V and 4 bases from J, with 10 bases between. Germline-derived CDR1 and CDR2 are LNHDA and SQIVND (reference sequence). The CDR3 here is CASKDLYNEQFF. In nucleotides, the CDR3 is TGTGCCAGCAAGGACCTTTACAATGAGCAGTTCTTC.

The chain carries TRBV27 and TRBJ2-6; no definite D call. CDR3 size: 16 residues. V lost 3 bases to trimming and J lost 2 bases, with 11 bases between them. Germline V CDR1 and CDR2: MNHEY, SMNVEV (reference sequence). The CDR3 nucleotides read TGTGCCAGCAGTTTTTCCCCGATAGCTGGGGCCAACGTCCTGACTTTC. Protein sequence: CASSFSPIAGANVLTF.

This chain joins TRBV19 and TRBJ2-7; 8 bases fit TRBD1. Trimming cost V 7 bases and J 2 bases; bases outside gene matches: 19. Germline lookup yields CDR1 LNHDA and CDR2 SQIVND (reference sequence). This CDR3 is built from 18 residues. In DNA, the CDR3 is TGTGCCAGTACCCCAGGGGGCGGGACGCTCCTCTCAACCTACGAGCAGTACTTC. This translates into CASTPGGGTLLSTYEQYF. Looking up the rest from reference TRBV19 and TRBJ2-7 gives the full variable domain: DGGITQSPKYLFRKEGQNVTLSCEQNLNHDAMYWYRQDPGQGLRLIYYSQIVNDFQKGDIAEGYSVSREKKESFPLTVTSAQKNPTAFYLCASTPGGGTLLSTYEQYFGPGTRLTVT.

This chain links TRBV13 with TRBJ2-1; 10 bases are shared with TRBD2. V shed 5 bases and J 7 bases; nucleotides not matched to a gene: 14. Germline V gene lookup returns CDR1 PRHDT and CDR2 FYEKMQ (reference sequence). The CDR3 extends over 17 amino acids. The CDR3 is CASSIKSGRASLNEQFF. In nucleotides, the CDR3 is TGTGCCAGCAGCATTAAAAGCGGGAGGGCCTCTTTGAATGAGCAGTTCTTC.

The chain employs TRBV28 and TRBJ2-3; 7 positions match TRBD1. V lost 3 bases, J lost 3 bases, and 9 bases stayed unmatched. The CDR3 is 16 amino acids. Germline loops: CDR1 MDHEN, CDR2 SYDVKM. CDR3 loop: CASSFPRDSRTDTQYF. CDR3 bases: TGTGCCAGCAGTTTCCCCAGGGACAGCAGGACAGATACGCAGTATTTT.

This CDR3 reads CASSYRQGIGEQYF. CDR3 DNA: TGTGCCAGCAGTTACCGGCAGGGTATCGGCGAGCAGTACTTC. The gene calls are TRBV6-5 and TRBJ2-7, with TRBD1 as a possible D gene (5 bases). Per germline, CDR1 MNHEY and CDR2 SVGAGI. The CDR3 spans 14 residues. With 2 bases removed from V and 6 bases from J, the gap between germline ends came to 14 bases.

V gene TRBV20-1 combines with J gene TRBJ2-2; 7 bases line up with TRBD2. Germline V gene sequence: CDR1 DFQATT, CDR2 SNEGSKA (reference sequence). Trimming cost V 6 bases and J 6 bases; bases outside gene matches: 1. The CDR3 is made up of 11 amino acids. This chain's CDR3 is CSARGAGELFF. In DNA, the CDR3 is TGCAGTGCCCGGGGGGCCGGGGAGCTGTTTTTT.

The chain links TRBV30 to TRBJ2-1; 11 bases line up with TRBD1. Per the germline V gene, CDR1 is GTSNPN and CDR2 is SVGIG (reference sequence). V shed 2 bases, J shed 5 bases, and the junction held 2 bases outside the gene matches. The CDR3 runs 14 residues. Here the CDR3 reads CAWSSGQGDNEQFF. CDR3 DNA sequence: TGTGCCTGGAGTTCGGGACAGGGGGACAATGAGCAGTTCTTC. Full variable domain (remainder filled in from reference TRBV30 and TRBJ2-1): SQTIHQWPATLVQPVGSPLSLECTVEGTSNPNLYWYRQAAGRGLQLLFYSVGIGQISSEVPQNLSASRPQDRQFILSSKKLLLSDSGFYLCAWSSGQGDNEQFFGPGTRLTVL.

This clone was picked up one time. The chain employs TRBV9 and TRBJ2-7; D is ambiguous. Germline CDR1 is SGDLS and CDR2 is YYNGEE. The CDR3 has 15 amino acids. V shed 1 base and J shed 1 base, with 12 bases lying between them. The CDR3 spells CASSVSSSPSYEQYF. CDR3 coding DNA: TGTGCCAGCAGCGTATCCAGCTCACCGTCCTACGAGCAGTACTTC.

This chain joins TRBV6-1 and TRBJ2-6, with a tentative D call TRBD1 (6 bases). The CDR3 loop spans 16 amino acids. From germline, CDR1 is MNHNS and CDR2 SASEGT. Trimming cost V 3 bases and J 0 bases, with 9 bases left between them. CDR3: CASSEPRGSGANVLTF. In nucleotides, the CDR3 is TGTGCCAGCAGTGAGCCCAGGGGCTCTGGGGCCAACGTCCTGACTTTC.